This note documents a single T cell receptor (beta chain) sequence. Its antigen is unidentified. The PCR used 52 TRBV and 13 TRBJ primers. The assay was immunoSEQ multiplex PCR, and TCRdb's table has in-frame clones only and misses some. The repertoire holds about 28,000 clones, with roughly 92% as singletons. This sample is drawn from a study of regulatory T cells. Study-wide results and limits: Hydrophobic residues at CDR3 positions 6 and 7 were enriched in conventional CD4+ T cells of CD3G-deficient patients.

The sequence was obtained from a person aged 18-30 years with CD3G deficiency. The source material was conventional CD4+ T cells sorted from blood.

The chain's CDR3 is CASSEQGEQFF. The CDR3 nucleotides read TGTGCCAGCAGTGAACAGGGGGAGCAGTTCTTC. The gene calls are TRBV25-1 and TRBJ2-1; the D gene is possibly TRBD1 (6 bases). V gave up 2 bases and J gave up 10 bases, with 6 bases separating them. Germline loops: CDR1 MGHDK, CDR2 SYGVNS. CDR3 length equals 11 residues. The entire variable domain, with the rest obtained from reference TRBV25-1 and TRBJ2-1, is as follows: EADIYQTPRYLVIGTGKKITLECSQTMGHDKMYWYQQDPGMELHLIHYSYGVNSTEKGDLSSESTVSRIRTEHFPLTLESARPSHTSQYLCASSEQGEQFFGPGTRLTVL.